This paragraph reports one T cell receptor beta chain. The antigen is not known. The sample comes from a study of response to subunit inactivated influenza vaccine. General study results and limits: Each seasonal flu vaccination may recruit only limited new T cells, authors suggested.

V was pared by 4 bases and J by 3 bases, with 4 bases of the junction left unmatched. The germline gives CDR1 SQVTM, CDR2 ANQGSEA. This CDR3 region has 13 residues. TCRdb ran MiXCR on the RT-PCR reads and lists one entry per CDR3 protein. The data contain about 520,000 distinct CDR3 sequences, around 25% of them singletons. The chain uses TRBV29-1 and TRBJ2-3; 7 nucleotides match TRBD1. The source is a man aged 50-60 years who received an inactivated influenza vaccine. Sequencing used CD4+ T cells sorted from PBMCs, obtained approximately 5 days after vaccination. The CDR3 here is CSVAGQQTDTQYF. The CDR3 DNA reads as TGCAGCGTTGCGGGACAGCAAACAGATACGCAGTATTTT.